These 21 T cell receptor beta chains share one sample of origin, sequenced in a study of control samples from healthy donors and cancer patients. Repertoires were generated with immunoSEQ multiplex PCR, while TCRdb's copy carries only in-frame clones and drops some. Of roughly 160,000 clones listed, 96% are singletons. The specimen was blood. The receptors here all came from a woman aged 25-40 years in good health.

The chain combines TRBV19 with TRBJ1-1; 7 nucleotides line up with TRBD1. Germline loops: CDR1 LNHDA, CDR2 SQIVND (reference sequence). The CDR3 has 13 residues. V lost 2 bases and J lost 4; bases outside the gene matches: 1. The CDR3 here is CASSINRGTEAFF. CDR3 in DNA: TGTGCCAGTAGTATAAACAGGGGCACTGAAGCTTTCTTT.

As for this clone: Distinct nucleotide sequences in the sample also encode this CDR3. This chain joins TRBV6-5 and TRBJ1-1; TRBD1 is a possible D gene (5 bases). Trimming took off 2 bases at V and 2 bases at J, with 9 bases between the two ends. There are 14 residues in the CDR3. In germline, CDR1 is MNHEY, CDR2 SVGAGI. CDR3 sequence reads: CASSYGDSNTEAFF. The CDR3 region has the DNA TGTGCCAGCAGTTACGGAGACAGTAACACTGAAGCTTTCTTT.

V is TRBV5-4 and J is TRBJ1-6; a weak D match, TRBD1 (6 bases). Trimming stripped 4 bases from V and 7 bases from J, with 18 bases between. The germline gives CDR1 SGHNT, CDR2 YYREEE (reference sequence). This CDR3 has 16 amino acids. DNA for the CDR3: TGTGCCAGCAGCCTAGGGATAACAGGGCGGAATTCACCCCTCCACTTT. Protein: CASSLGITGRNSPLHF.

The genes are TRBV7-9 and TRBJ2-2; D ambiguous. Germline CDR1 is SEHNR and CDR2 is FQNEAQ (reference sequence). The germline V and J ends were trimmed by 0 bases and 2 bases, with 4 bases remaining between them. This CDR3 has 14 residues. The DNA for the CDR3 is TGTGCCAGCAGCTTAGCGGTCAACACCGGGGAGCTGTTTTTT. Protein: CASSLAVNTGELFF.

This clone was seen a single time. The chain carries TRBV9 and TRBJ2-1; 13 bases are a match to TRBD2. The CDR3 sequence is 17 residues long. The junction had 10 bases not matched to a gene; V was cut back by 5 bases and J by 5 bases. Per the germline V gene, CDR1 is SGDLS and CDR2 is YYNGEE. The CDR3 protein is CASSLGLAGVQDNEQFF. The CDR3 DNA reads TGTGCCAGCAGTCTTGGACTAGCGGGAGTTCAGGACAATGAGCAGTTCTTC.

This rearrangement joins TRBV7-8 to TRBJ1-6; possible D gene TRBD1, 5 bases. The CDR3 has 18 amino acids. Germline values: CDR1 SGHVS, CDR2 FQNEAQ. Trimming removed 5 bases from V and 3 bases from J, with 20 bases in between. The CDR3 DNA follows: TGTGCCAGCAGCCGAACCTTTTTAGGCCAGGGCTATAATTCACCCCTCCACTTT. This gives the protein CASSRTFLGQGYNSPLHF. The full variable domain, its missing parts supplied by reference TRBV7-8 and TRBJ1-6, is GAGVSQSPRYKVAKRGQDVALRCDPISGHVSLFWYQQALGQGPEFLTYFQNEAQLDKSGLPSDRFFAERPEGSVSTLKIQRTQQEDSAVYLCASSRTFLGQGYNSPLHFGNGTRLTVT.

This CDR3 reads CASSSGRGVLEQYF. The CDR3 nucleotides read TGTGCCAGCAGTTCGGGACGAGGGGTCCTCGAGCAGTACTTC. The chain is built from TRBV28 and TRBJ2-7, with D tentatively TRBD1 or TRBD2 (5 bases each). Between the trimmed V and J ends, which lost 4 bases and 6 bases, there was a span of 16 bases. CDR3 length: 14 amino acids. CDR1 MDHEN and CDR2 SYDVKM come from the germline V gene.

The rearrangement joins TRBV3-1 (or the pseudogene TRBV3-2) to TRBJ2-1; the D gene is possibly TRBD2 (6 bases). From germline, CDR1 is LGHDT and CDR2 YNNKEL (reference sequence). Trimming pared 2 bases from V and 6 bases from J, leaving 11 bases between. The CDR3 spans 14 residues. The CDR3 DNA follows: TGTGCCAGCAGCCAATTCGGGACTCCCAATGAGCAGTTCTTC. Translating it yields CASSQFGTPNEQFF.

The chain is built from TRBV4-1 and TRBJ2-5, with D perhaps matching TRBD2 (6 bases). In germline, CDR1 is MGHRA, CDR2 YSYEKL. CDR3 length: 14 residues. Between the trimmed V and J ends, which lost 4 bases and 2 bases, there was a span of 11 bases. Here the CDR3 reads CASSLSTRQETQYF. The CDR3 DNA reads as TGCGCCAGCAGCCTATCGACTAGACAAGAGACCCAGTACTTC.

In its sample, this clone was seen once. The chain joins TRBV10-3 to TRBJ1-5; D not certain. The CDR3 sequence is 12 residues long. Germline CDR1 reads ENHRY; CDR2 reads SYGVKD. V was cut by 3 bases and J by 6 bases, with 6 bases left in between. Here the CDR3 DNA reads TGTGCCATCAGTGATTCATCTCAGCCCCAGCATTTT. It encodes CAISDSSQPQHF.

This clone showed up just once. CDR3 bases: TGTGCCAGCAGCTTTAGCCAGATCTCTGGGGCCAACGTCCTGACTTTC. This codes for CASSFSQISGANVLTF. This sequence joins TRBV5-4 and TRBJ2-6; no reliable D call. The CDR3 is made up of 16 amino acids. CDR1 is SGHNT, CDR2 YYREEE, per germline (reference sequence). V was shortened by 2 bases and J by 0 bases, with 9 bases between the two germline ends.

The chain combines TRBV5-1 with TRBJ2-3; D may be TRBD2 (6 bases). Germline assignment: CDR1 SGHRS and CDR2 YFSETQ. Trimming pared 4 bases from V and 1 base from J, leaving 19 bases between. This CDR3 is 17 amino acids long. CDR3 coding DNA: TGCGCCAGCAGCCGGTGGGCTTCGGGAGACGGCACAGATACGCAGTATTTT. As protein: CASSRWASGDGTDTQYF. Full variable domain (missing parts from reference TRBV5-1 and TRBJ2-3): KAGVTQTPRYLIKTRGQQVTLSCSPISGHRSVSWYQQTPGQGLQFLFEYFSETQRNKGNFPGRFSGRQFSNSRSEMNVSTLELGDSALYLCASSRWASGDGTDTQYFGPGTRLTVL.

V is TRBV18 and J is TRBJ1-1; D call uncertain. Trimming removed 1 base from V and 2 bases from J, with 8 bases in between. Germline CDR1 and CDR2: KGHSH and LQKENI. This CDR3 comprises 14 residues. The DNA for the CDR3 is TGTGCCAGCTCACCACTACGGGGAAACACTGAAGCTTTCTTT. Amino acid sequence: CASSPLRGNTEAFF.

The chain uses TRBV10-3 and TRBJ1-4; D is unresolved. The CDR3 has 15 amino acids. Per the germline V gene, CDR1 is ENHRY and CDR2 is SYGVKD. The V end was cut by 0 bases, the J end by 6 bases, with 11 bases between. Written as DNA, the CDR3 is TGTGCCATCAGTGAGTCTCGAGGGAGGGATGAAAAACTGTTTTTT. Translated: CAISESRGRDEKLFF.

As to this clone: Other DNA sequences within the sample encode an identical CDR3. This chain uses TRBV5-1 with TRBJ2-3; D remains ambiguous. Trimming took 2 bases from V and 3 from J, leaving 1 base between them. CDR1 SGHRS and CDR2 YFSETQ come from the germline V gene. This CDR3 comprises 11 residues. CDR3 sequence: CASSFTDTQYF. In DNA, the CDR3 is TGCGCCAGCAGCTTTACAGATACGCAGTATTTT.

The rearrangement joins TRBV7-9 to TRBJ1-6; D is undetermined. This CDR3 comprises 15 residues. Germline loops: CDR1 SEHNR, CDR2 FQNEAQ (reference sequence). V was clipped by 10 bases and J by 0 bases, with 13 bases between them. The CDR3 here is CATSEESSYNSPLHF. The CDR3 DNA reads as TGTGCCACCTCGGAGGAGAGCTCCTATAATTCACCCCTCCACTTT.

V is TRBV6-5 and J is TRBJ2-3, with D unresolved. Germline V gene data show CDR1 as MNHEY and CDR2 as SVGAGI. This CDR3 region has 14 residues. Trimming shortened V by 6 bases and J by 3 bases, and 13 bases separated the two germline ends. DNA of the CDR3: TGTGCCAGCAGCCTCACGATCGGAACAGATACGCAGTATTTT. It yields the protein CASSLTIGTDTQYF.

The chain joins TRBV27 to TRBJ2-5; 8 positions agree with TRBD2. Germline CDR1 is MNHEY and CDR2 is SMNVEV (reference sequence). V lost 1 base, J lost 3 bases, and 7 bases stayed unmatched. The CDR3 runs 16 residues. The CDR3 DNA reads TGTGCCAGCAGTTTATGGGGGCGGGGGGATAAAGAGACCCAGTACTTC. This codes for CASSLWGRGDKETQYF.

This clone appeared a single time. The chain employs TRBV4-1 and TRBJ2-3; 7 nucleotides match TRBD2. CDR1 is MGHRA, CDR2 YSYEKL, per germline. V lost 1 base, J lost 5 bases, and 6 bases stayed unmatched. The CDR3 contains 15 residues. For the CDR3, the DNA is TGCGCCAGCAGCCAAGCTTCGGCTAGCGGAGATACGCAGTATTTT. This encodes CASSQASASGDTQYF.

Only one count was recorded for this clone. At one end the junction does not follow the germline gene, possibly because of a read error. The rearrangement links TRBV29-1 to TRBJ1-2, with D unclear. CDR1 SQVTM and CDR2 ANQGSEA come from the germline V gene. This CDR3 spans 9 amino acids. CDR3 in DNA: TGCAGCGTTAGCGGTGGCCACACCTTC. Protein: CSVSGGHTF.

The chain couples TRBV6-6 to TRBJ1-5; D unresolved. CDR3 length equals 12 residues. Looked up from germline, CDR1 is MNHNY and CDR2 is SVGAGI (reference sequence). V was clipped by 2 bases and J by 7 bases, with 6 bases between them. The CDR3 reads CASSYEGQPQHF. CDR3 bases: TGTGCCAGCAGTTACGAAGGGCAGCCCCAGCATTTT.